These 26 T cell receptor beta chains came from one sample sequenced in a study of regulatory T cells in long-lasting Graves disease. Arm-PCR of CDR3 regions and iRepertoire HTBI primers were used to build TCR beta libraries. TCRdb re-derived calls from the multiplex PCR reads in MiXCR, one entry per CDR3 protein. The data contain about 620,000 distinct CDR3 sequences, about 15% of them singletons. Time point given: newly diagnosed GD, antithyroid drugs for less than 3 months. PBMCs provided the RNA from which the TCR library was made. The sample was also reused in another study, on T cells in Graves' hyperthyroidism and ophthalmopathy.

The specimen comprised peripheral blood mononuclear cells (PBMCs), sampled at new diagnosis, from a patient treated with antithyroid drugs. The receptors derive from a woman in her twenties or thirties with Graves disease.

The CDR3 DNA reads TGTGCCAGTGGGGGACAGGCCAAAAACATTCAGTACTTC. Protein sequence: CASGGQAKNIQYF. This chain joins TRBV19 and TRBJ2-4; TRBD1 aligns across 7 bases. Germline V CDR1 and CDR2: LNHDA, SQIVND (reference sequence). The CDR3 is 13 amino acids. With V trimmed by 8 bases and J by 1 base, 2 bases remained unmatched.

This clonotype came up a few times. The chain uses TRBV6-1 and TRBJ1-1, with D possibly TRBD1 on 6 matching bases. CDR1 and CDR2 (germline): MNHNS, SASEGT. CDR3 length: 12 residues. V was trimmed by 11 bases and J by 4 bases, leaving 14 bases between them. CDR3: CAADRRVTEAFF. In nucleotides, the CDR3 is TGTGCCGCTGACAGGCGCGTCACTGAAGCTTTCTTT.

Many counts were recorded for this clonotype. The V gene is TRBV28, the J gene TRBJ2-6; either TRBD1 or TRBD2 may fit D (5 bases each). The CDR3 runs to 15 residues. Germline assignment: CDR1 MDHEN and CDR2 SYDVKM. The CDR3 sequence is CASSGGAPGANVLTF. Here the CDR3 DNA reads TGTGCATCAAGTGGGGGAGCCCCGGGGGCCAACGTCCTGACTTTC.

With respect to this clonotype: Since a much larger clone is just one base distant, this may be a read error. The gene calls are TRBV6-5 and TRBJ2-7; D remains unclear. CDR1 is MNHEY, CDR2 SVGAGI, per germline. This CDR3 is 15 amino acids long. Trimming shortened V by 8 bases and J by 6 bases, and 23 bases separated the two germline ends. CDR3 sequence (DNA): TGTGCCAGCGGTTGGTCGACGGGTTCCGGCGGCGAGCAGTACTTC. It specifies CASGWSTGSGGEQYF.

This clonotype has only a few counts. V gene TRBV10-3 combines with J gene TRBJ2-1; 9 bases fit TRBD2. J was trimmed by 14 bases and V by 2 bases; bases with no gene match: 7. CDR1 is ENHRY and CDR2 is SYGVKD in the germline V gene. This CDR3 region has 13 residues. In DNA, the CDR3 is TGTGCCATCAGTGAGGGTCAGCGGGAGGACGAGTTCTTC. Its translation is CAISEGQREDEFF.

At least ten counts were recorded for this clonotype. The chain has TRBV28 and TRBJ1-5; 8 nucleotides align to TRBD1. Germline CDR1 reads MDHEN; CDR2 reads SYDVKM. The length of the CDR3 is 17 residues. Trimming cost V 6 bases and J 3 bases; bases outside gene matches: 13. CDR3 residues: CASRSGEAGGFNQPQHF. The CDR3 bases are TGTGCCAGCAGGTCAGGTGAGGCAGGGGGCTTCAATCAGCCCCAGCATTTT.

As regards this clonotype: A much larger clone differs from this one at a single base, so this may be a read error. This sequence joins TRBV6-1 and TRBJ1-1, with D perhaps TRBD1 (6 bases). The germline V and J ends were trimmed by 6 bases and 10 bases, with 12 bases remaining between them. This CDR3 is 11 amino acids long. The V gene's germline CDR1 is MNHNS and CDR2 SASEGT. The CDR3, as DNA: TGTGCCAGCAGGGACAGAGGAGGAGCTTTCTTT. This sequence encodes CASRDRGGAFF.

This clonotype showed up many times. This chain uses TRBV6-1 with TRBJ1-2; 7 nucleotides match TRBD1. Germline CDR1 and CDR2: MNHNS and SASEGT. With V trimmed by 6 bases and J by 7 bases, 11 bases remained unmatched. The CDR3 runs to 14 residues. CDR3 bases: TGTGCCAGCAGCTCGGAGACAGGGAGACGTGGCTACACCTTC. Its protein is CASSSETGRRGYTF.

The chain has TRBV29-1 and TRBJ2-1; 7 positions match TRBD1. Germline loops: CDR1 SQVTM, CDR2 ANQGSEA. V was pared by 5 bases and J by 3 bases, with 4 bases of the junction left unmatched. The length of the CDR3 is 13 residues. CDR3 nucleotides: TGCAGCGTTCGGGCAGGGGGCTACAATGAGCAGTTCTTC. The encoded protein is CSVRAGGYNEQFF.

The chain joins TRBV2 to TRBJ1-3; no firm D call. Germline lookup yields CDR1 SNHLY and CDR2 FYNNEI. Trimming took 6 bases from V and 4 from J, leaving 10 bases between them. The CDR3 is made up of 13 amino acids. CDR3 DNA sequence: TGTGCCAGCAGCCTTGGGTACGGAAACACCATATATTTT. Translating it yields CASSLGYGNTIYF.

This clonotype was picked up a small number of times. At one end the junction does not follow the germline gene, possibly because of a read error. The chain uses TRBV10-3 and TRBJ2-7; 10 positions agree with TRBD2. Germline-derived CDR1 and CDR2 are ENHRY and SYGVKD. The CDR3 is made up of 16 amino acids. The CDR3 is CAISESPSGSSSEQYF. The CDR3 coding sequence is TGTGCCATCAGTGAGTCCCCTAGCGGGAGTTCCTCCGAGCAGTACTTC.

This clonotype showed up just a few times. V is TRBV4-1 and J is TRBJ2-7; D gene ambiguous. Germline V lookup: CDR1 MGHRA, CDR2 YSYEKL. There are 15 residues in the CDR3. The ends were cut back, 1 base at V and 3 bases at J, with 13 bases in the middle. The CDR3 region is CASSQGRGNLYEQYF. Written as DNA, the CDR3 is TGCGCCAGCAGCCAAGGCAGAGGAAATCTCTACGAGCAGTACTTC.

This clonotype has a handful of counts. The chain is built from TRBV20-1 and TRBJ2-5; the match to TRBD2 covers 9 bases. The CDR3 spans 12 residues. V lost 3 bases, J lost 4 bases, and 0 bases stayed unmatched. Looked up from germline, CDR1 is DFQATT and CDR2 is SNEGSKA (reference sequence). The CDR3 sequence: CSARGLAETQYF. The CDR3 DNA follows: TGCAGTGCTAGGGGACTAGCAGAGACCCAGTACTTC.

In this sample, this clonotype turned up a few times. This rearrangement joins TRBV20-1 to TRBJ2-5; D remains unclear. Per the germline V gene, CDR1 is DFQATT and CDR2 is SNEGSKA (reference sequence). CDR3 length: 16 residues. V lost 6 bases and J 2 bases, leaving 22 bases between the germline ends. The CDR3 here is CSARARPELTQETQYF. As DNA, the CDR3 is TGCAGTGCAAGGGCTCGTCCTGAATTAACTCAAGAGACCCAGTACTTC.

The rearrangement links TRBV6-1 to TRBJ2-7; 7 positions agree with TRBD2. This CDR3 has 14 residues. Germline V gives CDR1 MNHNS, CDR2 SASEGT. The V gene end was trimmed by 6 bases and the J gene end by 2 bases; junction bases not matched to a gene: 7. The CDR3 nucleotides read TGTGCCAGCAGCCTGGGACTACAACCCTACGAGCAGTACTTC. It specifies CASSLGLQPYEQYF.

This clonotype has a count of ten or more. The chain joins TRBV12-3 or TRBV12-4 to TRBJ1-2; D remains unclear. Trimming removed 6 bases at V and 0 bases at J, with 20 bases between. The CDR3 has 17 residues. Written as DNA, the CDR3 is TGTGCCAGCAGCCGCCTCCAAGGCAGACGGTCTAACTATGGCTACACCTTC. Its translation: CASSRLQGRRSNYGYTF.

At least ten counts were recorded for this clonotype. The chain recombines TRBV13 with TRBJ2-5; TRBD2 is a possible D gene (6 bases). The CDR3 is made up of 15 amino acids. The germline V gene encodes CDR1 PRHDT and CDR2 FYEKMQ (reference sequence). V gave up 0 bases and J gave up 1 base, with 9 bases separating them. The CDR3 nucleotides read TGTGCCAGCAGCTTAGGCCGGGGGATCCAAGAGACCCAGTACTTC. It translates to CASSLGRGIQETQYF.

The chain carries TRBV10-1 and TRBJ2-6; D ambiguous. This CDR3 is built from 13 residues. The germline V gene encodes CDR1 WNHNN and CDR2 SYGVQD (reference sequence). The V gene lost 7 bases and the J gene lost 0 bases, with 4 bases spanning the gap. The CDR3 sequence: CASIVSGANVLTF. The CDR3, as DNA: TGCGCCAGCATAGTCTCTGGGGCCAACGTCCTGACTTTC.

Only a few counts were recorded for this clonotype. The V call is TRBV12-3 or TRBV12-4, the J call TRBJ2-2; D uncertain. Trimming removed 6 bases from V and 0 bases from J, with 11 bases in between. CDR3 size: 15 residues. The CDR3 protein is CASRIYGPNTGELFF. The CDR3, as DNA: TGTGCCAGCAGGATATACGGGCCGAACACCGGGGAGCTGTTTTTT.

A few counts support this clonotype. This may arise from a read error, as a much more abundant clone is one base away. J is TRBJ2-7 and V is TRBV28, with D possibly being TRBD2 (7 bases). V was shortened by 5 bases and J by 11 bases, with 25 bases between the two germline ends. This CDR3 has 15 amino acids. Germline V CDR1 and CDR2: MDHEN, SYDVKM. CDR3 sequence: CASSLGGGGARWKYF. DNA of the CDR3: TGTGCCAGCAGTCTAGGGGGGGGGGGCGCGAGGTGGAAGTACTTC.

CDR3 nucleotide sequence: TGTGCCAGCAGCCAAGATCGGACAACCGGTGGGTTAGGCTACACCTTC. This sequence encodes CASSQDRTTGGLGYTF. The chain is built from TRBV3-1 and TRBJ1-2; perhaps TRBD1 as D (5 bases). In germline, CDR1 is LGHDT, CDR2 YNNKEL (reference sequence). Trimming removed 0 bases at V and 8 bases at J, with 19 bases between. The CDR3 spans 16 residues.

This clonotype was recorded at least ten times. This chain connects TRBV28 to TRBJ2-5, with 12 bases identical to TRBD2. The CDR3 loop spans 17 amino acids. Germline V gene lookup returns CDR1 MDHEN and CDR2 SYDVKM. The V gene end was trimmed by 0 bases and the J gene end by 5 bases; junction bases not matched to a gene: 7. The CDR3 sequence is CASSLWASGRGGETQYF. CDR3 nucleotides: TGTGCCAGCAGTTTATGGGCTAGCGGGAGGGGCGGTGAGACCCAGTACTTC.

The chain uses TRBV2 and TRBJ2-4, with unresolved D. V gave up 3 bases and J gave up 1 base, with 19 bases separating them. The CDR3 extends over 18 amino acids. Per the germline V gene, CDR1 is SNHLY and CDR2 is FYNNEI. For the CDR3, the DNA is TGTGCCAGCAGTGAGGTCCCAGCATCCTTGGTGGCCAAAAACATTCAGTACTTC. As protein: CASSEVPASLVAKNIQYF.

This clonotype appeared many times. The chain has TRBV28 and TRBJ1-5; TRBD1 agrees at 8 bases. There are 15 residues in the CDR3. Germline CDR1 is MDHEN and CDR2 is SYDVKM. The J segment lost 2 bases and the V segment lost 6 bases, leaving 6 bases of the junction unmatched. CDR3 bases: TGTGCCAGCAGCCAGGGGGCCTCGGGCAATCAGCCCCAGCATTTT. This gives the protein CASSQGASGNQPQHF. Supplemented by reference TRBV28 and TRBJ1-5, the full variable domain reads DVKVTQSSRYLVKRTGEKVFLECVQDMDHENMFWYRQDPGLGLRLIYFSYDVKMKEKGDIPEGYSVSREKKERFSLILESASTNQTSMYLCASSQGASGNQPQHFGDGTRLSIL.

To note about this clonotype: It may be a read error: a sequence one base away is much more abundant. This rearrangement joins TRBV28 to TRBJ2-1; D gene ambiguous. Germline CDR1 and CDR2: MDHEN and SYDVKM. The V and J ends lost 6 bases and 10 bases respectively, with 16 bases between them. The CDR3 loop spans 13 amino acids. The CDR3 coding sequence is TGTGCCAGCAGCCTCCGGGTTCCGGGCGAGCAGTTCTTC. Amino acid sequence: CASSLRVPGEQFF. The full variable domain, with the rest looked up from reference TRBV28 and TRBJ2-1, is DVKVTQSSRYLVKRTGEKVFLECVQDMDHENMFWYRQDPGLGLRLIYFSYDVKMKEKGDIPEGYSVSREKKERFSLILESASTNQTSMYLCASSLRVPGEQFFGPGTRLTVL.

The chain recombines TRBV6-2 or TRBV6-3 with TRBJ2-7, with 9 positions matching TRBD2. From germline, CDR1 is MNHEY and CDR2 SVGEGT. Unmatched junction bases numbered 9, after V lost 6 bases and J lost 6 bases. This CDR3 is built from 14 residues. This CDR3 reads CASRRSGGDCEQYF. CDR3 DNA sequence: TGTGCCAGCAGACGTAGCGGGGGTGACTGCGAGCAGTACTTC.